This T cell receptor (beta chain) is from a study of T cell repertoires in ileal Crohn's disease. Turning to the study itself: Surgery for a complication: stricturing in 61%, penetrating in approximately 40%. About half of patients got postoperative therapy: around 10 thiopurines, about 20 anti-TNF. Findings of the study overall: Compared with non-smokers, active smokers at surgery showed more clonal expansions.

V shed 10 bases and J shed 0 bases, with 18 bases lying between them. This CDR3 comprises 15 residues. CDR1 SNHLY and CDR2 FYNNEI come from the germline V gene. The protocol was immunoSEQ multiplex PCR, while the TCRdb copy is restricted to in-frame clones and leaves out a portion. The table records roughly 13,000 clones, around four fifths of them present only once. In the case of this clone: The antigen remains unidentified.

The sample taken for sequencing was ileal tissue. This chain uses TRBV2 with TRBJ1-1, with D tentatively TRBD1 (6 bases). This sequence originates from an adult with Crohn's disease. This chain's CDR3 is CATRRTGQLNTEAFF. Here the CDR3 DNA reads TGTGCCACCAGGCGAACCGGACAGTTGAACACTGAAGCTTTCTTT.